This T cell receptor (beta chain) was retrieved from a study of T cell repertoires in cytomegalovirus infection. Study background: An indication of both CMV infection and matching HLA type came from public TCR beta signatures.

The study, taken as a whole, reports: There were HLA-C-restricted CMV-specific TCR beta clonotypes dominating the ex vivo response.

This clonotype has a count of ten or more. What it binds is unknown. TCRdb re-derived calls from the reads in MiXCR, one entry per CDR3 protein. Among 700,000 to 950,000 distinct CDR3 sequences listed, roughly 33% were seen once. Here the sequenced sample was cultured CD8+ T cells from PBMCs, taken from culture after CMV antigen stimulation. This TCR was sampled from a human donor in good health (CMV status not recorded). Some clones in this sample may be carry-over from other donors' samples.

The CDR3 region is CASSLFPSEETQYF. The CDR3 nucleotides read TGTGCCAGCAGCTTATTCCCCTCTGAGGAGACCCAGTACTTC. This chain links TRBV7-6 with TRBJ2-5, with no clear D. V was pared by 2 bases and J by 5 bases, with 12 bases between. Germline CDR1 reads SGHVS; CDR2 reads FNYEAQ. The CDR3 is made up of 14 amino acids.